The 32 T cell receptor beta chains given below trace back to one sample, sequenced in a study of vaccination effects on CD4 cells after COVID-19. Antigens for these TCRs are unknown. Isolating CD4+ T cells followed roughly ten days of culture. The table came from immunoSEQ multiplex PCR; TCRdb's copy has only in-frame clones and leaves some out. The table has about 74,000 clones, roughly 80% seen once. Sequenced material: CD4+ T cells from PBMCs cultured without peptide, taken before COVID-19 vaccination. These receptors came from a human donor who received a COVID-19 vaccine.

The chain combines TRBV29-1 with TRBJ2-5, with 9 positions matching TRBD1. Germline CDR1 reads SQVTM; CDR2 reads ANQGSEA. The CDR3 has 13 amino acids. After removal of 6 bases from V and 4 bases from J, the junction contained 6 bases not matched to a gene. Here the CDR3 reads CSVGTGTIETQYF. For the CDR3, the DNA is TGCAGCGTGGGGACAGGGACTATAGAGACCCAGTACTTC.

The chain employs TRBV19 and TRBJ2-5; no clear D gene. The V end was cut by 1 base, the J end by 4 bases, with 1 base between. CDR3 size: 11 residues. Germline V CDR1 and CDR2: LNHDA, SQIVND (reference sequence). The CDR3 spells CASSIAETQYF. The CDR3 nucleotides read TGTGCCAGTAGTATAGCAGAGACCCAGTACTTC.

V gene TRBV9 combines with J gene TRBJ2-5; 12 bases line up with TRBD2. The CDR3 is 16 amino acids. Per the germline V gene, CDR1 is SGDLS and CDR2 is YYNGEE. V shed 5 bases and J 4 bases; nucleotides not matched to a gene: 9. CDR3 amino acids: CASSGTSGLGVETQYF. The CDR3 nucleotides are TGTGCCAGCAGTGGGACTAGCGGGCTCGGCGTAGAGACCCAGTACTTC.

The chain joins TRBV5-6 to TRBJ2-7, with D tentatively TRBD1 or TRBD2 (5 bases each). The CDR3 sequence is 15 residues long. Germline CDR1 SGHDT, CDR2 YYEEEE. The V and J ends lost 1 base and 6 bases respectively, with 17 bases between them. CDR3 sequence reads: CASSLRDRGRGEQYV. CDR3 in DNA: TGTGCCAGCAGCTTGAGGGACCGGGGAAGAGGCGAGCAGTACGTC.

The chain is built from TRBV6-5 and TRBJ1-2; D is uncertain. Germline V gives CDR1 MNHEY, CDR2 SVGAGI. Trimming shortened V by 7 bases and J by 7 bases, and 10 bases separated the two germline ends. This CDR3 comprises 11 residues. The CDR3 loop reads CASTKDFGYTF. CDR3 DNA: TGTGCCAGCACGAAGGATTTTGGCTACACCTTC.

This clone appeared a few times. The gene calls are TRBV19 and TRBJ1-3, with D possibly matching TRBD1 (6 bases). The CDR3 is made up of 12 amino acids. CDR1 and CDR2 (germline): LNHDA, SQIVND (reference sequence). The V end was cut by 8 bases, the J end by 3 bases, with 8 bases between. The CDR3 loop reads CASQGLGNTIYF. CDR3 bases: TGTGCCAGTCAGGGGCTTGGAAACACCATATATTTT.

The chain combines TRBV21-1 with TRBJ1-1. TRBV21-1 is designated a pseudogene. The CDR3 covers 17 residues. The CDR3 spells CASSSTGTDVINTEAFF. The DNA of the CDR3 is TGTGCCAGCAGCAGCACCGGGACGGACGTTATTAACACTGAAGCTTTCTTT.

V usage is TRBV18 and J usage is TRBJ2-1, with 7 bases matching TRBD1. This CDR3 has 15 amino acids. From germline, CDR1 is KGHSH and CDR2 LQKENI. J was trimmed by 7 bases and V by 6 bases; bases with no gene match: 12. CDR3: CASSDSGTARNEQFF. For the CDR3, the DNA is TGTGCCAGCTCCGATTCGGGGACAGCGAGGAATGAGCAGTTCTTC.

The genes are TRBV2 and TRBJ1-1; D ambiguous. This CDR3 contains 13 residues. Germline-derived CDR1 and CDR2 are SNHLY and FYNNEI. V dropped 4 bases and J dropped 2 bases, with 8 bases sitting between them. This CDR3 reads CASSVQPNTEAFF. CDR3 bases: TGTGCCAGCAGTGTCCAACCTAACACTGAAGCTTTCTTT.

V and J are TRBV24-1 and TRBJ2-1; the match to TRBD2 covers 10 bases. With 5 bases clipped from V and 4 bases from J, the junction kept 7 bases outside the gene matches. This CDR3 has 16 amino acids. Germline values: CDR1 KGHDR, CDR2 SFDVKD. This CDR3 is CATSGFSGGPYNEQFF. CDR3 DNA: TGTGCCACCAGTGGTTTTAGCGGGGGGCCATACAATGAGCAGTTCTTC.

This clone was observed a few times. The CDR3 region has the DNA TGTGCCAGCAGCCAGTCGGGACAGGGTCTCGACTACACCTTC. The encoded protein is CASSQSGQGLDYTF. The rearrangement joins TRBV3-1 (or the pseudogene TRBV3-2) to TRBJ1-2; TRBD1 aligns across 9 bases. This CDR3 is 14 amino acids long. Germline CDR1 is LGHDT and CDR2 is YNNKEL (reference sequence). V was pared by 3 bases and J by 10 bases, with 9 bases of the junction left unmatched.

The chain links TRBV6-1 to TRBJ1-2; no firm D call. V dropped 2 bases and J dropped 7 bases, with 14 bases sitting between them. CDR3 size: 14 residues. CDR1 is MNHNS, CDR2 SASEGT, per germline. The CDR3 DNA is TGTGCCAGCAGTGAATTCGCCCCACCTTTTGGCTACACCTTC. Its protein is CASSEFAPPFGYTF.

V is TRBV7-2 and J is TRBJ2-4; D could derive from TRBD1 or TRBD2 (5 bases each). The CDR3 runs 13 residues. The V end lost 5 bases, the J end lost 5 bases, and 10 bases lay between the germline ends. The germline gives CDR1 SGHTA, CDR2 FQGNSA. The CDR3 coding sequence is TGTGCCAGCAGCACGCCGGGACAAAACATTCAGTACTTC. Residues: CASSTPGQNIQYF. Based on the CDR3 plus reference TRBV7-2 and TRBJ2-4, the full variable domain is GAGVSQSPSNKVTEKGKDVELRCDPISGHTALYWYRQSLGQGLEFLIYFQGNSAPDKSGLPSDRFSAERTGGSVSTLTIQRTQQEDSAVYLCASSTPGQNIQYFGAGTRLSVL.

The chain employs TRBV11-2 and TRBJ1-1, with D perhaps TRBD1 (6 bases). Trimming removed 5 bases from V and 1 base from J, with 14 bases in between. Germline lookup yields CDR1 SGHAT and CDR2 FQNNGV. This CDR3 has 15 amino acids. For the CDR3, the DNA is TGTGCCAGCAGCCTCAGGGGTGTGGCGAACACTGAAGCTTTCTTT. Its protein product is CASSLRGVANTEAFF. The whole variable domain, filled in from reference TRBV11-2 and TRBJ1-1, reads EAGVAQSPRYKIIEKRQSVAFWCNPISGHATLYWYQQILGQGPKLLIQFQNNGVVDDSQLPKDRFSAERLKGVDSTLKIQPAKLEDSAVYLCASSLRGVANTEAFFGQGTRLTVV.

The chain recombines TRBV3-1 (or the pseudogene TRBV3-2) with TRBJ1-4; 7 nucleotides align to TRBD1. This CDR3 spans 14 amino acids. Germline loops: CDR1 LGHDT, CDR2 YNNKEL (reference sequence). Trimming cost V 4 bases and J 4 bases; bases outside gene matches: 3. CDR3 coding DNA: TGTGCCAGCAGCCGGGACAGAAATAATGAAAAACTGTTTTTT. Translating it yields CASSRDRNNEKLFF.

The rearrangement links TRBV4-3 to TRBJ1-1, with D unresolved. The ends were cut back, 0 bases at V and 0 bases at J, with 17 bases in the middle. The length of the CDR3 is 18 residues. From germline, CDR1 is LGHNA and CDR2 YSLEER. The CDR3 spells CASSQDPPTTTLNTEAFF. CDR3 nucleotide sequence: TGCGCCAGCAGCCAAGATCCCCCGACGACAACCTTGAACACTGAAGCTTTCTTT.

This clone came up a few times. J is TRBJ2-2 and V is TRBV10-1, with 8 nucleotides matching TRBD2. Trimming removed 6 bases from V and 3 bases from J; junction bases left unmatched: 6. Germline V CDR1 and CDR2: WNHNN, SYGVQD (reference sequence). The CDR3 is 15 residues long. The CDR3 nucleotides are TGCGCCAGCAGGCGGGGGGCGTCGGACACCGGGGAGCTGTTTTTT. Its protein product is CASRRGASDTGELFF.

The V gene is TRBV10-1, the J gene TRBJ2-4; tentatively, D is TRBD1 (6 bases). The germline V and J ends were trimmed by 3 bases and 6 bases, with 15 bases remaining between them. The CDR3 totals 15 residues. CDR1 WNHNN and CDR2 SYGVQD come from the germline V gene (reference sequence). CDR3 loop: CASSDSRGSGNIQYF. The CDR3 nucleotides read TGCGCCAGCAGTGATTCGAGGGGGTCGGGAAACATTCAGTACTTC.

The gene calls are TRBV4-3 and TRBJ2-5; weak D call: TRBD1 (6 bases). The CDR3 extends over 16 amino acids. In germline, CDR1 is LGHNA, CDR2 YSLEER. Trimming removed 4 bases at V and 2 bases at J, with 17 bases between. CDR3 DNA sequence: TGCGCCAGCAGCCTAGACGTAGGGACACCGCAAGAGACCCAGTACTTC. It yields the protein CASSLDVGTPQETQYF.

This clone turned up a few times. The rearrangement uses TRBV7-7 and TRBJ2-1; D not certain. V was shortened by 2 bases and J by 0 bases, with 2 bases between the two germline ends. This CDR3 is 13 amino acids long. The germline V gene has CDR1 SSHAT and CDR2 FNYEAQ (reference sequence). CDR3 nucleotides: TGTGCCAGCAGCTTAACCTCCTACAATGAGCAGTTCTTC. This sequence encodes CASSLTSYNEQFF.

The CDR3 sequence: CASKWTGTTDTQYF. CDR3 DNA: TGTGCCAGCAAATGGACAGGGACCACAGATACGCAGTATTTT. The chain has TRBV27 and TRBJ2-3; TRBD1 matches 8 bases. V was pared by 7 bases and J by 2 bases, with 5 bases of the junction left unmatched. This CDR3 contains 14 residues. Germline values: CDR1 MNHEY, CDR2 SMNVEV (reference sequence).

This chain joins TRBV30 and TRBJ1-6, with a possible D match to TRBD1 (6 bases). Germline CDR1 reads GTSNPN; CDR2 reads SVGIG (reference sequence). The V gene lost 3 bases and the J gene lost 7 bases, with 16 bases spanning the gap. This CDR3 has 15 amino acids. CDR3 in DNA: TGTGCCTGGAGGGGGCAGGGGACACCAAATTCACCCCTCCACTTT. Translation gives CAWRGQGTPNSPLHF.

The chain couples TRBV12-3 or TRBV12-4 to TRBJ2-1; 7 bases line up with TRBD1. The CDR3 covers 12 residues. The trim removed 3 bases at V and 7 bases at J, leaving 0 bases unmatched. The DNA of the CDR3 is TGTGCCAGCAGTTTCAGGGGGAATGAGCAGTTCTTC. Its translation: CASSFRGNEQFF.

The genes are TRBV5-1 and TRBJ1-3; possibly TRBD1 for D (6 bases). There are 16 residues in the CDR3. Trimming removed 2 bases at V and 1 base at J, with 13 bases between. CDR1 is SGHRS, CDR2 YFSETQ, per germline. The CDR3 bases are TGCGCCAGCAGCTTTGGGACCACAGGGTCTGGAAACACCATATATTTT. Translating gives CASSFGTTGSGNTIYF.

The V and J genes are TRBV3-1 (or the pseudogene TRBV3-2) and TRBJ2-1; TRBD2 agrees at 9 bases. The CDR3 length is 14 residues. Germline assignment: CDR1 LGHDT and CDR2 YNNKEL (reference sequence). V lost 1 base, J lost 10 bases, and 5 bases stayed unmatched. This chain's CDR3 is CASSQASGGLEQFF. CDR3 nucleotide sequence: TGTGCCAGCAGCCAAGCGAGCGGGGGGTTGGAGCAGTTCTTC.

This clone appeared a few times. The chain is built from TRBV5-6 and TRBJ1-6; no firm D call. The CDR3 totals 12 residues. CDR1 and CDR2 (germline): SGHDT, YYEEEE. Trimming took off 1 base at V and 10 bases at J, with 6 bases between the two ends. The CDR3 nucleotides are TGTGCCAGCAGCTTGCGAGAATCACCCCTCCACTTT. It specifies CASSLRESPLHF.

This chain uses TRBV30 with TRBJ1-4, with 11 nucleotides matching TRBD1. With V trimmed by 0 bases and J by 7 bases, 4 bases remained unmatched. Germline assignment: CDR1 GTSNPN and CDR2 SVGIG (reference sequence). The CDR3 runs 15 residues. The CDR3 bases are TGTGCCTGGAGTGTAGGACAGGGGGCTCTTGAAAAACTGTTTTTT. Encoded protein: CAWSVGQGALEKLFF. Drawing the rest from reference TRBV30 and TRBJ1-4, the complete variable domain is SQTIHQWPATLVQPVGSPLSLECTVEGTSNPNLYWYRQAAGRGLQLLFYSVGIGQISSEVPQNLSASRPQDRQFILSSKKLLLSDSGFYLCAWSVGQGALEKLFFGSGTQLSVL.

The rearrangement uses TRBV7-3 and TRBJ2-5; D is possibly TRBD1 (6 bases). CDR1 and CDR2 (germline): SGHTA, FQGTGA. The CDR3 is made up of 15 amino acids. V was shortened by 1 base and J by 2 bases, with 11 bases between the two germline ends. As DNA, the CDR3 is TGTGCCAGCAGCTTAAGGCAGGGGCATCAAGAGACCCAGTACTTC. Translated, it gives CASSLRQGHQETQYF.

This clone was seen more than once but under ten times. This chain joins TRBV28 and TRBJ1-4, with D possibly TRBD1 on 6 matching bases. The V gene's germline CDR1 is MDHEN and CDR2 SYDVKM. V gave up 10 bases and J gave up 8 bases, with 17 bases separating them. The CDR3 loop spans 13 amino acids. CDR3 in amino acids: CATSDRSGEKLFF. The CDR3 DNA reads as TGTGCCACCTCCGACAGGTCTGGCGAAAAACTGTTTTTT. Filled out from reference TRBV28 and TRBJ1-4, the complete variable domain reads DVKVTQSSRYLVKRTGEKVFLECVQDMDHENMFWYRQDPGLGLRLIYFSYDVKMKEKGDIPEGYSVSREKKERFSLILESASTNQTSMYLCATSDRSGEKLFFGSGTQLSVL.

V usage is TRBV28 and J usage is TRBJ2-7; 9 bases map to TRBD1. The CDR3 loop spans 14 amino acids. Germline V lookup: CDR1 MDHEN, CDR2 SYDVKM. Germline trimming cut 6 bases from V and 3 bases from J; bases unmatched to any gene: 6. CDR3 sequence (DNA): TGTGCCAGCAGCACACCGGGACAGGGCTACGAGCAGTACGTC. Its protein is CASSTPGQGYEQYV.

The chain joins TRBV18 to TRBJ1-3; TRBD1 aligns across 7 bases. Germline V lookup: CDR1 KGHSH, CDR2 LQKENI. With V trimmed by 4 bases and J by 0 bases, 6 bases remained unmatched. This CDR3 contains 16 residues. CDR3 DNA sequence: TGTGCCAGCTCACTAGGACAGGCAGACTCTGGAAACACCATATATTTT. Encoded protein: CASSLGQADSGNTIYF.

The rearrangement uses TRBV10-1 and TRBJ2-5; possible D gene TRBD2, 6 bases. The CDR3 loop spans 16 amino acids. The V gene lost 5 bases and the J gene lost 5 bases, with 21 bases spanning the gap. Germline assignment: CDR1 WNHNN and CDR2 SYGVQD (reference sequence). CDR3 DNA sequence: TGCGCCAGCAGTCGGGGGACCCAGTTGAGCCGCGAGACCCAGTACTTC. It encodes CASSRGTQLSRETQYF.